A selection of T cell receptor beta chains follows, all from one sample in a study of T cells after somatic rescue of genetic block. Assay: immunoSEQ multiplex PCR; the TCRdb copy retains only in-frame clones and omits some. The sample lists more than 10,000 clones, about 81% occurring once. Sequencing was done on a sample of peripheral blood mononuclear cells (PBMCs). These receptor sequences come from a boy between 5 and 17 years old. Each CDR3 is given with its conserved first and last residue. Each record gives: J gene, clone size, V gene, D gene, CDR3 DNA, CDR3 protein. A D gene is named only where the DNA matches it firmly. A clone size is listed for some rows: how often the clone was seen (once, few, many), or a class if it is expanded.

>TRBJ1-1|NA|TRBV5-1|TRBD1
TGCGCCAGCACGACAGGGAGTAGCACTGAAGCTTTCTTT
CASTTGSSTEAFF
>TRBJ1-2|few|TRBV27|NA
TGTGCCAGCAGTTTAGGCAGGGACTATGGCTACACCTTC
CASSLGRDYGYTF
>TRBJ2-7|few|TRBV6-1|NA
TGTGCCAGCAATCTCACTGGGAAGCAGTACTTC
CASNLTGKQYF
>TRBJ2-7|NA|TRBV5-1|NA
TGCGCCAGCAGCCCCCTGGCTAGCGGGACAGGCTACGAGCAGTACTTC
CASSPLASGTGYEQYF
>TRBJ1-1|NA|TRBV5-1|NA
TGCGCCAGCAGCTTTGACCAGAACACTGAAGCTTTCTTT
CASSFDQNTEAFF
>TRBJ2-7|few|TRBV7-8|TRBD1
TGTGCCAGCAGCTTAAGTAGGACAGGGCGCAACCACGAGCAGTACTTC
CASSLSRTGRNHEQYF
>TRBJ1-3|NA|TRBV6-5|TRBD1
TGTGCCAGCAGTTCGGGACAGCAGACTGGAAACACCATATATTTT
CASSSGQQTGNTIYF
>TRBJ1-4|NA|TRBV4-1|TRBD1
TGCGCCAGCAGCCAAGAGACAGGGTGGAATGAAAAACTGTTTTTT
CASSQETGWNEKLFF
>TRBJ1-3|NA|TRBV6-5|NA
TGTGCCAGCGCAAGTCCAGGGTTTAACACCATATATTTT
CASASPGFNTIYF
>TRBJ2-3|NA|TRBV9|NA
TGTGCCAGCAGCGTAGGGGATACGCAGTATTTT
CASSVGDTQYF
>TRBJ2-2|NA|TRBV6-1|TRBD1
TGTGCCAGCAGTGAAGGGGCCGGGACAGGGCCCCCCGGGGAGCTGTTTTTT
CASSEGAGTGPPGELFF
>TRBJ2-3|NA|TRBV6-1|TRBD2
TGTGCCAGCAGCCGGACTAGATCTAGCACAGATACGCAGTATTTT
CASSRTRSSTDTQYF
>TRBJ2-3|NA|TRBV7-3|TRBD2
TGTGCCAGCAGCCCAGTGGGAGCGGGGGCCGGGGGAGATACGCAGTATTTT
CASSPVGAGAGGDTQYF
>TRBJ2-7|few|TRBV6-5|NA
TGTGCCAGCAGTCAAACAGGGTTAAGCTCCTACGAGCAGTACTTC
CASSQTGLSSYEQYF
>TRBJ2-3|NA|TRBV6-5|NA
TGTGCCAGCAGTAAGGGACGTTCCTATACGCAGTATTTT
CASSKGRSYTQYF
>TRBJ2-5|NA|TRBV9|NA
TGTGCCAGCAGCGTAGCAGCAGGGGCGGGTGGGGAGACCCAGTACTTC
CASSVAAGAGGETQYF
>TRBJ2-3|NA|TRBV4-3|NA
TGCGCCAGCAGCCAAGATGGGGGGGGCCGGGATACGCAGTATTTT
CASSQDGGGRDTQYF
>TRBJ1-2|NA|TRBV6-5|NA
TGTGCCAGCAGTCCAGACAGGTTCTATGGCTACACCTTC
CASSPDRFYGYTF
>TRBJ1-2|NA|TRBV7-2|NA
TGTGCCAGCAGTCCCATACCCCCTGGCTACACCTTC
CASSPIPPGYTF
>TRBJ2-3|NA|TRBV4-3|NA
TGCGCCAGCAGCCAAGATCTTTTGGGCGGTACGCAGTATTTT
CASSQDLLGGTQYF
>TRBJ1-1|NA|TRBV7-8|NA
TGTGCCAGCAGCTTCTTGGGAAAGGCTGAAGCTTTCTTT
CASSFLGKAEAFF
>TRBJ1-1|NA|TRBV7-2|NA
TGTGCCAGCAGTTCAGGGTCGGGGACTGAAGCTTTCTTT
CASSSGSGTEAFF
>TRBJ1-4|NA|TRBV7-2|NA
TGTGCCAGCAGCCTAACTCTCGGCACTAATGAAAAACTGTTTTTT
CASSLTLGTNEKLFF
>TRBJ2-2|NA|TRBV7-9|TRBD2
TGTGCCAGCAGCTCCCGACTGGGGGGGACCGGGGAGCTGTTTTTT
CASSSRLGGTGELFF
>TRBJ1-6|NA|TRBV2|TRBD1
TGTGCCAGCAGTACTCGGACAGGGGGAAGGGGTTCACCCCTCCACTTT
CASSTRTGGRGSPLHF
>TRBJ2-7|few|TRBV6-5|NA
TGTGCCAGCAGTCACCAAGTCAGGAATTCCGAGCAGTACTTC
CASSHQVRNSEQYF